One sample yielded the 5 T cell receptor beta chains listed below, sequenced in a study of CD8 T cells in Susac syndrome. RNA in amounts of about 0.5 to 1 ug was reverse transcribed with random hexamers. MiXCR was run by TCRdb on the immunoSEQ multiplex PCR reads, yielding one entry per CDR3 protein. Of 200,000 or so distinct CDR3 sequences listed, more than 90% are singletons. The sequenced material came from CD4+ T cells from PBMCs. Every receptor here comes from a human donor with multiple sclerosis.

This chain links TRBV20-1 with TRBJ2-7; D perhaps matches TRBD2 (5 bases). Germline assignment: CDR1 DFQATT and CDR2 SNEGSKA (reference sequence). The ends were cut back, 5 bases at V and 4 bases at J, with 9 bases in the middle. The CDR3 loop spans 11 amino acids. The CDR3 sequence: CSAPGRYEQYF. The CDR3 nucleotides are TGCAGTGCTCCTGGGAGATACGAGCAGTACTTC.

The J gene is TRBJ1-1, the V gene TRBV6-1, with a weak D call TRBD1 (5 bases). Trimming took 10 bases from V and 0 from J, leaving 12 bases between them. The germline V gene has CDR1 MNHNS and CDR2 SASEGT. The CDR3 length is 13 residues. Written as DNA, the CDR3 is TGTGCCACCCTGGGACGAATGAACACTGAAGCTTTCTTT. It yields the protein CATLGRMNTEAFF.

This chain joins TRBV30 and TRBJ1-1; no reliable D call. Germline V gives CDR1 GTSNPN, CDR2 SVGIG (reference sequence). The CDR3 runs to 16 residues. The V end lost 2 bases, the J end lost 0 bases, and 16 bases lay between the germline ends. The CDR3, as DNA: TGTGCCTGGAGTACCGGCTTACGGGGTATGAACACTGAAGCTTTCTTT. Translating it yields CAWSTGLRGMNTEAFF.

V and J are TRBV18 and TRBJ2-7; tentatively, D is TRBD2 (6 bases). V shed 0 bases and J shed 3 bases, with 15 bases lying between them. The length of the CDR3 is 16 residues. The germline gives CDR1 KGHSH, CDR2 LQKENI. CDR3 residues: CASSPPLNGRGYEQYF. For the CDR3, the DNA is TGTGCCAGCTCACCACCGCTGAACGGGCGGGGCTACGAGCAGTACTTC.

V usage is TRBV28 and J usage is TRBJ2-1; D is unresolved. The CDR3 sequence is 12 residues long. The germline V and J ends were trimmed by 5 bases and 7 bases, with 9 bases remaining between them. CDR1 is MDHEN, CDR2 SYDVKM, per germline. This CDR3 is CASSLLMNEQFF. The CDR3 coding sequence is TGTGCCAGCAGTCTCCTTATGAATGAGCAGTTCTTC.